The clone carrying this T cell receptor beta chain came up many times. Its antigen is still unknown. Unique molecular identifiers were used in preparing the TCRbeta library. TCRdb reprocessed the PCR reads with MiXCR, giving one entry per CDR3 protein. The sample contains around 16,000 distinct CDR3 sequences, roughly 7.6% of which appear only once. This sample was taken from a study of T-cell reconstitution after alpha-beta-depleted transplantation in children. Study-level results: The high TCRbeta diversity at day 60 in some patients came from surviving recipient T cells and thymic progenitors. Most T-cell counts and diversity one year after the transplant came from T cells that were newly produced. As was reported, about two months after transplant, alpha-beta T cells came from several hundred expanded graft clones.

V was clipped by 6 bases and J by 0 bases; unmatched bases: 6. Germline V lookup: CDR1 SEHNR, CDR2 FQNEAQ (reference sequence). CDR3 length: 16 amino acids. This sample comprised PBMCs, mostly from graft donor cells, obtained 60 days after TCRalphabeta/CD19-depleted stem cell transplant. V and J are TRBV7-9 and TRBJ1-3; TRBD1 matches at 9 bases. This clonotype originated in a boy in the first two years of life who had a stem cell transplant for Wiskott-Aldrich syndrome, so the T cells may come from the graft donor. CDR3 nucleotide sequence: TGTGCCAGCAGGGGGACAGGGCTCCTCTCTGGAAACACCATATATTTT. Translation: CASRGTGLLSGNTIYF.